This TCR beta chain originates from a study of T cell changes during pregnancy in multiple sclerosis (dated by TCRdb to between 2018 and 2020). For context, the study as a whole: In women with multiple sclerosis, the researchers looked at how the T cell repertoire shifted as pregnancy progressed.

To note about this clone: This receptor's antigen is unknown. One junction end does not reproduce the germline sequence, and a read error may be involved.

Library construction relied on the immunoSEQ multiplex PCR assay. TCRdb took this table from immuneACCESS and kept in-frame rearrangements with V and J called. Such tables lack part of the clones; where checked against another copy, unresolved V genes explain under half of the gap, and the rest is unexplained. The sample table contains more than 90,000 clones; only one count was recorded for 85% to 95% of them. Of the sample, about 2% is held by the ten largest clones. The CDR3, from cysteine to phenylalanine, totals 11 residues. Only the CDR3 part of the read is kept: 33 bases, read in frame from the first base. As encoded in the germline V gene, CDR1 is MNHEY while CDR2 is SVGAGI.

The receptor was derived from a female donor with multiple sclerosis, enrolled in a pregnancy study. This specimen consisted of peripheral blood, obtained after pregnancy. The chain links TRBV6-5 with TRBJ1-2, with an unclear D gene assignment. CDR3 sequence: CASSSTSLLSF. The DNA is TGTGCCAGCAGTTCTACCTCACTGCTCTCCTTC.